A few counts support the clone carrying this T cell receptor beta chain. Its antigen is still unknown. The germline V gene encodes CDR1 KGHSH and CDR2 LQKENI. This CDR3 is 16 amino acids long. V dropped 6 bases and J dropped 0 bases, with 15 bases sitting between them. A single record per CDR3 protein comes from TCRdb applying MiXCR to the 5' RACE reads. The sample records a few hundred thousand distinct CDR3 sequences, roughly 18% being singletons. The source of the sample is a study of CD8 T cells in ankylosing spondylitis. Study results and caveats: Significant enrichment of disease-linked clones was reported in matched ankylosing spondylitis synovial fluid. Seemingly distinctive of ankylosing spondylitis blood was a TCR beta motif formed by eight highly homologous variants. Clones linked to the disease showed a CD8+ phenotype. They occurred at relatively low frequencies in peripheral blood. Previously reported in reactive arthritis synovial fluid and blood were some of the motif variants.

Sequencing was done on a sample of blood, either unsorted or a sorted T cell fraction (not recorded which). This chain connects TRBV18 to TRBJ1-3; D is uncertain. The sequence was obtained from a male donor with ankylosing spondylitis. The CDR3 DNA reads TGTGCCAGCTCGCCAAGTCCCGTTAGCTCTGGAAACACCATATATTTT. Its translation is CASSPSPVSSGNTIYF.